This T cell receptor beta chain was identified in a study of cytomegalovirus exposure and HLA in healthy donors. Study-level background: An early data release held around 80 million unique TCRs from HLA-typed donors.

As concerns this clone: Its antigen is currently unknown.

Germline V gene data show CDR1 as SGHTA and CDR2 as FQGNSA. The ends lost 5 bases at V and 7 bases at J; junction bases unmatched: 3. This CDR3 region has 12 residues. PCR used 60 Vbeta primers and 13 Jbeta primers. Repertoires were generated with immunoSEQ multiplex PCR, while TCRdb's copy carries only in-frame clones and drops some. The profile shows tens of thousands of clones, approximately 70% of them singletons. Study-wide findings and caveats: TCR beta chains numbering approximately 150 were designated cytomegalovirus-associated. Reports indicated that the classifier achieved high specificity and sensitivity in diagnosing cytomegalovirus status.

This chain uses TRBV7-2 with TRBJ1-2; 8 bases are a match to TRBD1. The sequencing sample was made of PBMCs. This clonotype was sampled from a woman between 45 and 65 years old in good health and CMV-seropositive. CDR3 DNA: TGTGCCAGCAGCCAGGACAGGGTTGGCTACACCTTC. Translating it yields CASSQDRVGYTF.